This T cell receptor beta chain was recovered during a study of human T cells and chemical hapten exposure. Study at large: Patients additionally received therapeutic doses of diphenylcyclopropenone on the scalp once a week, and this continued throughout the approximately 23-week study. Study outcomes and limitations: Once DPC sensitization occurred, TCRs above 1 in 1000 frequency showed no change. More PT1 expanded TCRs went with higher patch test scores.

In this sample, this clonotype turned up many times. Its specificity is not known. V lost 5 bases and J lost 3; bases outside the gene matches: 12. The CDR3 is 16 residues long. Germline CDR1 MNHEY, CDR2 SVGEGT. Stated time point: patch test 2, 6 weeks after DPC sensitization. Documented treatment: therapeutic diphenylcyclopropenone sensitization with weekly scalp DPC. The study drew its donors from alopecia patients who were 18 to 70 years old and suitable for DPC. TCRdb called the RACE reads again in MiXCR, with one record for every CDR3 protein. The sample comprises nearly 95,000 distinct CDR3 sequences, roughly 11% of which are singletons, and over 2% rests with the top ten.

This clonotype was sampled from a man aged 35-49 years with alopecia areata. Some clones in this sample may be carry-over from other donors' samples. The input for sequencing was whole blood, taken in connection with sensitization to the hapten diphenylcyclopropenone (DPC). The chain is built from TRBV6-2 or TRBV6-3 and TRBJ1-1, with 7 bases that match TRBD1. CDR3 protein: CASSKTGVSFYTEAFF. The CDR3 region has the DNA TGTGCCAGCAGTAAAACAGGGGTGTCGTTTTACACTGAAGCTTTCTTT.